Below, 8 T cell receptor beta chains from the same sample are listed, as sequenced in a study of memory CD4+ T cells and cytomegalovirus serostatus. Measured with immunoSEQ multiplex PCR; TCRdb has only the in-frame clones, and not every one. The table records under 80,000 clones, 78% of them present only once. Single viable CD3+CD4+CD8-CD45RO+ cells were sorted as the memory CD4+ T cells. The source material was memory CD4+ T cells from blood. These receptors all come from an adult in good health and CMV-seropositive.

This clone has a single count. This sequence joins TRBV18 and TRBJ1-6; D might be TRBD1 (5 bases). V was shortened by 5 bases and J by 9 bases, with 17 bases between the two germline ends. CDR3 length equals 15 residues. Germline lookup yields CDR1 KGHSH and CDR2 LQKENI. This chain's CDR3 is CASSATASAGSPLHF. In DNA, the CDR3 is TGTGCCAGCTCAGCGACAGCCTCGGCGGGTTCACCCCTCCACTTT.

V gene TRBV15 combines with J gene TRBJ1-1, with a tentative D call TRBD1 (6 bases). CDR1 is LNHNV, CDR2 YYDKDF, per germline (reference sequence). The CDR3 totals 18 residues. The V end lost 4 bases, the J end lost 0 bases, and 21 bases lay between the germline ends. The CDR3 is CATSKTLGGTLMNTEAFF. The CDR3, as DNA: TGTGCCACCAGCAAGACCCTTGGGGGGACACTCATGAACACTGAAGCTTTCTTT.

The chain carries TRBV14 and TRBJ1-2; the match to TRBD1 covers 7 bases. V was pared by 4 bases and J by 3 bases, with 14 bases of the junction left unmatched. The length of the CDR3 is 17 residues. Germline-derived CDR1 and CDR2 are SGHDN and FVKESK. CDR3 DNA: TGTGCCAGCAGCCTGTTGGGGACAGATTACGGCGACTATGGCTACACCTTC. Amino acid sequence: CASSLLGTDYGDYGYTF.

The chain joins TRBV25-1 to TRBJ1-1; 7 bases are shared with TRBD1. The CDR3 extends over 12 amino acids. Germline trimming cut 4 bases from V and 11 bases from J; bases unmatched to any gene: 7. Germline V gives CDR1 MGHDK, CDR2 SYGVNS. CDR3 sequence (DNA): TGTGCCAGCAGTGCAGGGGGTCGGTCCGCTTTCTTT. Translating gives CASSAGGRSAFF.

The chain recombines TRBV9 with TRBJ2-5, with D unclear. V lost 3 bases and J 0 bases, leaving 3 bases between the germline ends. Per the germline V gene, CDR1 is SGDLS and CDR2 is YYNGEE. The CDR3 contains 12 residues. The CDR3 nucleotides are TGTGCCAGCAGCGGGTACCAAGAGACCCAGTACTTC. Residues: CASSGYQETQYF.

This chain joins TRBV6-6 and TRBJ1-4, with 7 bases matching TRBD1. CDR3 length: 14 residues. V lost 6 bases to trimming and J lost 5 bases; unmatched junction nucleotides: 6. CDR1 MNHNY and CDR2 SVGAGI come from the germline V gene (reference sequence). The chain's CDR3 is CASSNRGGNEKLFF. For the CDR3, the DNA is TGTGCCAGCAGCAACAGGGGAGGAAATGAAAAACTGTTTTTT.

This clone was seen a handful of times. This chain joins TRBV30 and TRBJ1-2; perhaps TRBD1 as D (5 bases). In germline, CDR1 is GTSNPN, CDR2 SVGIG (reference sequence). The CDR3 totals 13 residues. Trimming took off 4 bases at V and 7 bases at J, with 16 bases between the two ends. The CDR3 nucleotides read TGTGCCTGGACCCCCGGGGCTTCAGGTGGCTACACCTTC. This translates into CAWTPGASGGYTF.

This clone was counted a single time. The chain has TRBV12-5 and TRBJ2-4; 7 nucleotides align to TRBD1. V shed 1 base and J 8 bases; nucleotides not matched to a gene: 5. CDR3 length equals 14 residues. Germline V CDR1 and CDR2: LGHNT, FRNRAP. The CDR3 DNA reads as TGTGCTAGTGGTTTGGGGAACAGGGGACACATTCAGTACTTC. Translating gives CASGLGNRGHIQYF.